The 6 T cell receptor beta chains below were found in one sample sequenced in a study of T cell repertoires in cytomegalovirus infection. TCRdb passed the reads through MiXCR, listing each CDR3 protein once. Of 800,000 to 950,000 distinct CDR3 sequences in the sample, around a third were seen once. These TCRs' antigens remain unknown. This material consisted of cultured CD8+ T cells from PBMCs, taken from culture after CMV antigen stimulation. These receptors came from a human donor in good health (CMV status not recorded). Some clones in this sample may be carry-over from other donors' samples.

The V and J genes are TRBV7-2 and TRBJ2-3; maybe TRBD2 (6 bases). Germline-derived CDR1 and CDR2 are SGHTA and FQGNSA. With 3 bases removed from V and 1 base from J, the gap between germline ends came to 14 bases. The CDR3 is 16 residues long. Here the CDR3 DNA reads TGTGCCAGCAGCTTCTCCACTAGCCCCGGCACAGATACGCAGTATTTT. Protein product: CASSFSTSPGTDTQYF.

The rearrangement uses TRBV27 and TRBJ1-1; a weak D match, TRBD1 (6 bases). Germline V CDR1 and CDR2: MNHEY, SMNVEV (reference sequence). This CDR3 is built from 15 residues. Deletions cut 9 bases from V and 1 base from J, with 18 bases between. The chain's CDR3 is CASRGPRGANTEAFF. CDR3 nucleotide sequence: TGTGCCAGTAGGGGACCTAGGGGGGCGAACACTGAAGCTTTCTTT.

The genes are TRBV3-1 and TRBJ2-7; 7 bases align to TRBD2. The V gene's germline CDR1 is LGHDT and CDR2 YNNKEL (reference sequence). After removal of 1 base from V and 0 bases from J, the junction contained 3 bases not matched to a gene. The CDR3 has 15 amino acids. The CDR3 is CASSQGLASSYEQYV. The CDR3 coding sequence is TGTGCCAGCAGCCAAGGACTAGCCAGCTCCTACGAGCAGTACGTC.

The rearrangement uses TRBV6-1 and TRBJ2-7; D gene uncertain. This CDR3 comprises 14 residues. The V gene's germline CDR1 is MNHNS and CDR2 SASEGT. V dropped 1 base and J dropped 2 bases, with 9 bases sitting between them. The CDR3 loop reads CASSEVKGTYEQYF. The CDR3 nucleotides are TGTGCCAGCAGTGAAGTTAAAGGGACCTACGAGCAGTACTTC.

This chain connects TRBV9 to TRBJ1-5; D not resolved. Trimming pared 7 bases from V and 4 bases from J, leaving 15 bases between. This CDR3 spans 14 amino acids. Germline lookup yields CDR1 SGDLS and CDR2 YYNGEE. CDR3 nucleotides: TGTGCCAGCGACGAAGGGCCCACGAATCAGCCCCAGCATTTT. This codes for CASDEGPTNQPQHF.

This clonotype was detected only a few times. V usage is TRBV11-2 and J usage is TRBJ2-3; D call uncertain. Trimming removed 1 base at V and 3 bases at J, with 8 bases between. There are 14 residues in the CDR3. The germline gives CDR1 SGHAT, CDR2 FQNNGV. The CDR3 region is CASSLVKRTDTQYF. The CDR3 coding sequence is TGTGCCAGCAGCTTAGTAAAGAGGACAGATACGCAGTATTTT. The entire variable domain, with the rest obtained from reference TRBV11-2 and TRBJ2-3, is as follows: EAGVAQSPRYKIIEKRQSVAFWCNPISGHATLYWYQQILGQGPKLLIQFQNNGVVDDSQLPKDRFSAERLKGVDSTLKIQPAKLEDSAVYLCASSLVKRTDTQYFGPGTRLTVL.